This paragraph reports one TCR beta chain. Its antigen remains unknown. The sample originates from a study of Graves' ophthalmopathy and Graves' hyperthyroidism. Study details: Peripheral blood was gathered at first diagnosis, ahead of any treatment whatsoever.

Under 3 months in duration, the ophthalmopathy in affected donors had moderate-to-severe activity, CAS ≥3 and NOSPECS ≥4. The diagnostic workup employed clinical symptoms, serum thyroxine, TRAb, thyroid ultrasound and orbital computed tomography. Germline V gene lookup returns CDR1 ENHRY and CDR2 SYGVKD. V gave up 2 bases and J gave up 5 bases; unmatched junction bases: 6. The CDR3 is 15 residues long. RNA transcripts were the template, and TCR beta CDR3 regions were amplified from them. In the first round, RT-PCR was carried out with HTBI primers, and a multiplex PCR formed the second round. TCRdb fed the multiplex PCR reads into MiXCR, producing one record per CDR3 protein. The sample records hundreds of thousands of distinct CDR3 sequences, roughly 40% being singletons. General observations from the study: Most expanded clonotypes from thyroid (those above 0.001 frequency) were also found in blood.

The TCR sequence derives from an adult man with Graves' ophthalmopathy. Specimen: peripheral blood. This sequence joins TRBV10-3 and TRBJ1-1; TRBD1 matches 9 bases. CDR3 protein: CAISEASTGGTEAFF. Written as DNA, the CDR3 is TGTGCCATCAGTGAGGCCTCGACAGGGGGGACTGAAGCTTTCTTT.